This T cell receptor beta chain is drawn from a study of early stage breast cancer tumors. For the study at large: Among around 12 ER+/PR+/HER2- tumors, eight were ductal, four lobular. Average read coverage per sample was about 10-fold. General observations from the study: Most shared enriched TCRB sequences were commonly generated ones.

As for this clone: Its antigen remains unidentified.

The CDR3 covers 14 residues. Trimming took 2 bases from V and 1 from J, leaving 8 bases between them. Germline V CDR1 and CDR2: MNHNS, SASEGT. Blood replicates held 0.5 ug DNA, tumor or normal breast approximately 1.5 ug, two each. Repertoires were generated with immunoSEQ multiplex PCR, while TCRdb's copy carries only in-frame clones and drops some. The sample lists roughly 19,000 clones; roughly 76% were seen once. This TCR derives from a person aged 55 to 75 with breast cancer. Sequencing used blood. V gene TRBV6-1 combines with J gene TRBJ1-1; D ambiguous. In DNA, the CDR3 is TGTGCCAGCAGTGAAACCAGTTCGAACACTGAAGCTTTCTTT. This gives the protein CASSETSSNTEAFF.